Below, one T cell receptor (beta chain) is given with its context. No cognate antigen has been identified for it. Base quality data are lacking; no much larger clone is found one base away. The trial excluded patients who had a history of autoimmune disease or were on systemic immunosuppression. Peripheral blood for TCR sequencing was collected from all dose cohorts at baseline, on cycle 4 day 1, and on cycle 7 day 1. The samples were drawn from a first-in-human, open-label, multicenter phase I dose-escalation trial of ivuxolimab. Adults with locally advanced or metastatic melanoma, renal cell carcinoma, hepatocellular carcinoma or head and neck squamous cell carcinoma were enrolled in the trial. Before TCR sequencing, CD4+ T cells and CD8+ T cells from peripheral blood were sorted into separate populations. This sample stems from a study of OX40 agonist ivuxolimab in advanced cancers. At the level of the whole study: Ivuxolimab, which targeted the costimulatory receptor OX40 (CD134), was an agonistic, fully human IgG2 monoclonal antibody. Intravenous ivuxolimab was administered to patients every 2 weeks at six dose levels: 0.01, 0.1, 0.3, 1.5, 3 and 10 mg/kg. Among the 50 to 55 dose-escalation patients, around 20 had hepatocellular carcinoma, around 15 melanoma, 9 renal cell carcinoma and 9 head and neck cancer. In the dose-escalation cohort, 75% to 90% of patients were male, and the mean age was approximately 60 years with a range of roughly 20 to 85. Prior anti-PD-1, anti-PD-L1 or anti-CTLA-4 therapy was permitted, and checkpoint inhibitors had been received by about 44% of dose-escalation patients. Partial responses were achieved by three dose-escalation patients, of whom one had hepatocellular carcinoma and two had cutaneous melanoma. Peripheral TCRbeta sequencing was intended to test whether TCR sequence diversity was altered and clonal T-cell expansion was caused by ivuxolimab. The monotherapy dose-escalation portion (N = 52 patients) of the phase I ivuxolimab trial is reported in the paper. Overall study outcomes, separate from this receptor: At doses of 0.1 to 3.0 mg/kg, clonal expansion of both CD4+ and CD8+ T cells in blood was seen between baseline and week 6. Antigen specificity was not determined for the clonally expanded peripheral T cells. On average, CD8+ T cells showed more expanded clones than CD4+ T cells after ivuxolimab. Low levels of normalized T-cell clonal expansion were also seen in some patients who did not respond. In the 0.1-3.0 mg/kg groups, partial responders had among the lowest normalized peripheral clonal expansion, particularly in CD8+ T cells.

To sequence the TCRbeta CDR3 region, genomic DNA was isolated from the sorted cells. TCRbeta CDR3 regions were sequenced using the immunoSEQ Assay. TCRdb stores this immuneACCESS table with in-frame sequences only. Part of the clones is absent; in the studies checked, under half of the shortfall reflects unresolved V genes, and no reason is known for the rest. Here the sample has over 95,000 clones; approximately 95% occur a single time. Clones ranked in the top ten supply approximately 2% of the sample. The CDR3 spans 15 residues, from the cysteine through the phenylalanine. Of the read, only the CDR3 DNA is kept; its 45 bases are in frame from base 1. V is clipped by 9 bases and J by 0 bases, and the sequence between their germline boundaries is 16 bases long. The germline V gene specifies MDHEN as CDR1 and SYDVKM as CDR2.

The sequences come from CD4+ or CD8+ T cells sorted from blood, collected in a trial of the OX40 agonist ivuxolimab. This chain joins TRBV28 to TRBJ2-3; TRBD2 is a possible D gene, resting on 6 matching bases. The sequence was collected from an adult with an advanced solid tumor such as melanoma, head and neck, liver or kidney cancer. The CDR3 amino acid sequence is: CASISGRFSTDTQYF. The sequenced DNA: TGTGCCAGTATAAGCGGGCGCTTTAGCACAGATACGCAGTATTTT.